These 30 T cell receptor beta chains were all obtained from the same sample, sequenced in a study of cytomegalovirus exposure and HLA in healthy donors. In the PCR, 60 Vbeta and 13 Jbeta primers were used. TCRdb keeps only in-frame clones here, not all; method: immunoSEQ multiplex PCR. This repertoire shows around 140,000 clones, 70% to 90% found once; its top ten account for roughly 0.5%. Specimen: PBMCs. The receptors originated from a woman between 40 and 50 years old in good health and CMV-seronegative.

As to this clone: Mismatch with germline at one junction end may stem from a read error. The chain carries TRBV7-9 and TRBJ2-1, with TRBD2 matching over 9 bases. The CDR3 length is 11 residues. Germline V gene lookup returns CDR1 SEHNR and CDR2 FQNEAQ (reference sequence). The CDR3 nucleotides read TGTTCCAGCAGCTTAGCGGGAGTCGAGTTCTTC. It is translated as CSSSLAGVEFF.

The chain carries TRBV19 and TRBJ2-7, with 10 bases matching TRBD1. Germline V gene sequence: CDR1 LNHDA, CDR2 SQIVND (reference sequence). CDR3 length: 16 residues. Trimming removed 4 bases from V and 7 bases from J; junction bases left unmatched: 13. CDR3 bases: TGTGCCAGTAGTAGCACTAGGGACAGGGGAAGACGAGAGCAGTACTTC. It is translated as CASSSTRDRGRREQYF.

J is TRBJ2-3 and V is TRBV7-9, with a tentative D call TRBD2 (5 bases). V lost 0 bases and J lost 7, with 11 bases in between. Per the germline V gene, CDR1 is SEHNR and CDR2 is FQNEAQ (reference sequence). This CDR3 has 14 amino acids. The CDR3 DNA is TGTGCCAGCAGCTTAGCGACTACTGGGAATACGCAGTATTTT. Residues: CASSLATTGNTQYF.

This sequence joins TRBV5-1 and TRBJ2-2; 11 bases agree with TRBD2. This CDR3 has 17 amino acids. The V and J ends lost 0 bases and 6 bases, in that order; junction bases with no gene match: 7. From germline, CDR1 is SGHRS and CDR2 YFSETQ. CDR3 DNA: TGCGCCAGCAGCTTGGCCATATTAGCGGGAGGGCCCGGGGAGCTGTTTTTT. This translates into CASSLAILAGGPGELFF.

Remarks on this clone: At one end, the junction sequence differs from germline, possibly due to a read error. The chain employs TRBV27 and TRBJ1-1, with a tentative D call TRBD1 (5 bases). There are 17 residues in the CDR3. Germline V gene sequence: CDR1 MNHEY, CDR2 SMNVEV (reference sequence). The CDR3 is CASRYKGTGVLNTEAFF. The DNA for the CDR3 is TGTGCCAGCAGATACAAGGGAACGGGGGTTCTGAATACTGAAGCTTTCTTT.

This chain links TRBV11-3 with TRBJ2-1; 9 bases map to TRBD2. Losses at the gene ends were 3 bases for V and 6 bases for J; bases not matched to a gene: 3. Germline CDR1 is SGHNT and CDR2 is YENEEA. This CDR3 contains 14 residues. The CDR3 DNA reads TGTGCCAGCAGCTTGGGCGGGAGGGTCAATGAGCAGTTCTTC. Its translation is CASSLGGRVNEQFF.

This chain joins TRBV9 and TRBJ2-1; D unclear. This CDR3 has 14 residues. Trimming shortened V by 3 bases and J by 3 bases, and 10 bases separated the two germline ends. CDR1 and CDR2 (germline): SGDLS, YYNGEE. The CDR3 here is CASSADIYYNEQFF. The DNA for the CDR3 is TGTGCCAGCAGCGCTGACATTTACTACAATGAGCAGTTCTTC.

The chain employs TRBV7-7 and TRBJ2-3, with 9 bases fitting TRBD1. There are 15 residues in the CDR3. Trimming removed 3 bases from V and 2 bases from J; junction bases left unmatched: 3. CDR1 and CDR2 (germline): SSHAT, FNYEAQ (reference sequence). CDR3 coding DNA: TGTGCCAGCAGCTTCGGGACAGGGCCCACAGATACGCAGTATTTT. This sequence encodes CASSFGTGPTDTQYF.

CDR3 nucleotides: TGTGCCAGCTCACCAGGACAGGGGGTGGGTGAAGCTTTCTTT. As protein: CASSPGQGVGEAFF. The V gene is TRBV18, the J gene TRBJ1-1; 10 nucleotides line up with TRBD1. CDR1 and CDR2 from the germline V gene are KGHSH and LQKENI. The CDR3 loop spans 14 amino acids. V shed 2 bases, J shed 7 bases, and the junction held 4 bases outside the gene matches.

The chain couples TRBV18 to TRBJ2-3; 7 nucleotides line up with TRBD2. V dropped 5 bases and J dropped 0; count of bases not matched to a gene: 11. This CDR3 is 17 amino acids long. Germline V gene sequence: CDR1 KGHSH, CDR2 LQKENI. The CDR3 spells CASSAYPSGASTDTQYF. In nucleotides, the CDR3 is TGTGCCAGCTCAGCCTACCCTAGCGGAGCTAGCACAGATACGCAGTATTTT.

The J gene is TRBJ2-1, the V gene TRBV5-1; D possibly corresponds to TRBD1 (6 bases). Trimming shortened V by 4 bases and J by 1 base, and 15 bases separated the two germline ends. Germline V gene sequence: CDR1 SGHRS, CDR2 YFSETQ. The CDR3 totals 16 residues. The CDR3 is CASSGWDGTSYNEQFF. In nucleotides, the CDR3 is TGCGCCAGCAGCGGATGGGATGGGACATCCTACAATGAGCAGTTCTTC.

The chain is built from TRBV5-6 and TRBJ2-3; perhaps TRBD2 as D (6 bases). Trimming pared 0 bases from V and 2 bases from J, leaving 10 bases between. CDR1 and CDR2 (germline): SGHDT, YYEEEE. The CDR3 is 15 residues long. CDR3 amino acids: CASSLEAGPTDTQYF. The DNA for the CDR3 is TGTGCCAGCAGCTTGGAAGCGGGCCCCACAGATACGCAGTATTTT. The full variable domain, rest sourced from reference TRBV5-6 and TRBJ2-3, is DAGVTQSPTHLIKTRGQQVTLRCSPKSGHDTVSWYQQALGQGPQFIFQYYEEEERQRGNFPDRFSGHQFPNYSSELNVNALLLGDSALYLCASSLEAGPTDTQYFGPGTRLTVL.

This rearrangement joins TRBV28 to TRBJ1-2, with no clear D. The CDR3 loop spans 13 amino acids. Germline CDR1 and CDR2: MDHEN and SYDVKM. The V end lost 6 bases, the J end lost 3 bases, and 11 bases lay between the germline ends. CDR3 coding DNA: TGTGCCAGCAGAGCGACCTCTTACTATGGCTACACCTTC. This translates into CASRATSYYGYTF.

The rearrangement links TRBV2 to TRBJ2-5; a possible D gene is TRBD2 (6 bases). Matching the DNA end better, TRBJ2-7 makes the J call doubtful. Germline loops: CDR1 SNHLY, CDR2 FYNNEI. This CDR3 region has 16 residues. CDR3 region: CASSEVAGRRDYEQYF. In nucleotides, the CDR3 is TGTGCCAGCAGTGAAGTGGCAGGGAGGAGGGACTACGAGCAGTACTTC.

V and J are TRBV2 and TRBJ2-1; 12 bases line up with TRBD2. Trimming at V came to 6 bases and at J to 9 bases, leaving 9 bases not matched to a gene. This CDR3 region has 15 residues. The V gene's germline CDR1 is SNHLY and CDR2 FYNNEI. DNA of the CDR3: TGTGCCAGCAGGTCACGACTAGCGGGAGCAACTGAGCAGTTCTTC. Amino acids: CASRSRLAGATEQFF.

The V and J genes are TRBV5-1 and TRBJ2-7, with 10 bases fitting TRBD2. V was clipped by 3 bases and J by 7 bases; unmatched bases: 10. The CDR3 runs 15 residues. Looked up from germline, CDR1 is SGHRS and CDR2 is YFSETQ. CDR3 DNA sequence: TGCGCCAGCAGCTCCCAAGCGGGAGGGTCGGGTGAGCAGTACTTC. Residues: CASSSQAGGSGEQYF.

The rearrangement uses TRBV5-4 and TRBJ1-1, with 8 bases lining up with TRBD1. CDR1 is SGHNT, CDR2 YYREEE, per germline (reference sequence). The CDR3 totals 15 residues. V shed 1 base, J shed 5 bases, and the junction held 7 bases outside the gene matches. CDR3 region: CASSLRSTGVTEAFF. CDR3 in DNA: TGTGCCAGCAGCTTGAGATCGACAGGGGTGACTGAAGCTTTCTTT.

The chain carries TRBV7-9 and TRBJ2-1; the match to TRBD2 covers 8 bases. The CDR3 spans 13 residues. CDR1 SEHNR and CDR2 FQNEAQ come from the germline V gene (reference sequence). V gave up 6 bases and J gave up 3 bases; unmatched junction bases: 1. CDR3 sequence (DNA): TGTGCCAGCAGGGCGGGAGGCTACAATGAGCAGTTCTTC. Encoded protein: CASRAGGYNEQFF.

The chain has TRBV4-1 and TRBJ2-7; TRBD1 matches at 7 bases. Trimming removed 6 bases from V and 1 base from J; junction bases left unmatched: 9. The CDR3 consists of 15 residues. Germline V gene data show CDR1 as MGHRA and CDR2 as YSYEKL. CDR3 nucleotide sequence: TGCGCCAGCAGTTACCCGGGACAGCTATCCTACGAGCAGTACTTC. Its translation is CASSYPGQLSYEQYF.

The rearrangement joins TRBV7-2 to TRBJ2-5, with TRBD2 identical over 14 bases. Germline CDR1 reads SGHTA; CDR2 reads FQGNSA. J was trimmed by 3 bases and V by 4 bases; bases with no gene match: 1. The CDR3 runs 15 residues. CDR3: CASSSGLAGEETQYF. The CDR3 coding sequence is TGTGCCAGCAGCTCGGGACTAGCGGGAGAAGAGACCCAGTACTTC.

This chain joins TRBV27 and TRBJ2-2; D may be TRBD2 (6 bases). V was shortened by 6 bases and J by 3 bases, with 14 bases between the two germline ends. Germline CDR1 reads MNHEY; CDR2 reads SMNVEV (reference sequence). CDR3 size: 15 residues. CDR3 coding DNA: TGTGCCAGCAGCTGGGGGGAGTCGGACACCGGGGAGCTGTTTTTT. Translation: CASSWGESDTGELFF.

This clone is a singleton in its sample. CDR3 sequence reads: CASSLRTSGTDTQYF. Here the CDR3 DNA reads TGTGCCAGCAGCCTCCGGACTAGTGGGACAGATACGCAGTATTTT. The V and J genes are TRBV5-4 and TRBJ2-3; 7 positions agree with TRBD2. The germline V gene encodes CDR1 SGHNT and CDR2 YYREEE (reference sequence). V shed 4 bases and J 3 bases; nucleotides not matched to a gene: 8. The CDR3 is made up of 15 amino acids.

This clone has a single count. The chain is built from TRBV5-8 and TRBJ1-4, with D perhaps TRBD1 (5 bases). Germline V CDR1 and CDR2: SGHTS, YDEGEE. This CDR3 is built from 15 residues. The V end lost 4 bases, the J end lost 5 bases, and 15 bases lay between the germline ends. The CDR3 coding sequence is TGTGCCAGCAGCCCCTGGGGCACCCAGAATGAAAAACTGTTTTTT. Amino acids: CASSPWGTQNEKLFF.

This clone occurred a few times. The DNA of the CDR3 is TGTGCCAGCAGTTTATGGACAGGGGGCCCCCTTAACTATGGCTACACCTTC. Translation: CASSLWTGGPLNYGYTF. The chain is built from TRBV28 and TRBJ1-2, with 10 positions matching TRBD1. Germline V gene data show CDR1 as MDHEN and CDR2 as SYDVKM. Trimming cost V 0 bases and J 1 base; bases outside gene matches: 5. The CDR3 loop spans 17 amino acids.

About this clone itself: Its ends do not fully match the called genes, so a read error is possible. The rearrangement uses TRBV7-9 and TRBJ2-7, with 11 bases identical to TRBD2. Germline-derived CDR1 and CDR2 are SEHNR and FQNEAQ (reference sequence). The CDR3 runs to 14 residues. The CDR3 DNA reads as TGTTCCAGCAGCTCGCTAGCGGGAGGTTACGAGCAGTACTTC. Its protein is CSSSSLAGGYEQYF. Supplemented by reference TRBV7-9 and TRBJ2-7, the full variable domain reads DTGVSQNPRHKITKRGQNVTFRCDPISEHNRLYWYRQTLGQGPEFLTYFQNEAQLEKSRLLSDRFSAERPKGSFSTLEIQRTEQGDSAMYLCSSSSLAGGYEQYFGPGTRLTVT.

This clone has only a few counts. CDR3 amino acids: CASLSRDRGEAFF. In nucleotides, the CDR3 is TGTGCCAGCTTGAGCCGGGACAGGGGTGAAGCTTTCTTT. The chain has TRBV18 and TRBJ1-1; 10 bases agree with TRBD1. The CDR3 spans 13 residues. CDR1 and CDR2 from the germline V gene are KGHSH and LQKENI. Trimming at V came to 7 bases and at J to 7 bases, leaving 6 bases not matched to a gene.

The chain carries TRBV11-1 and TRBJ2-6; D is unclear. In germline, CDR1 is SGHAT, CDR2 FQDESV (reference sequence). The CDR3 covers 15 residues. The V end lost 3 bases, the J end lost 2 bases, and 8 bases lay between the germline ends. CDR3 sequence (DNA): TGTGCCAGCAGCTTTTCTCCCCCTGGGGCCAACGTCCTGACTTTC. Translated: CASSFSPPGANVLTF.

The chain has TRBV7-2 and TRBJ2-5, with D tentatively TRBD1 (6 bases). This CDR3 is built from 14 residues. Germline V gene data show CDR1 as SGHTA and CDR2 as FQGNSA. V shed 1 base and J shed 4 bases, with 10 bases lying between them. The chain's CDR3 is CASSLEGHSETQYF. In DNA, the CDR3 is TGTGCCAGCAGCTTAGAGGGACACTCAGAGACCCAGTACTTC. Using reference TRBV7-2 and TRBJ2-5 for the parts outside the CDR3, the full variable domain is GAGVSQSPSNKVTEKGKDVELRCDPISGHTALYWYRQSLGQGLEFLIYFQGNSAPDKSGLPSDRFSAERTGGSVSTLTIQRTQQEDSAVYLCASSLEGHSETQYFGPGTRLLVL.

V and J are TRBV28 and TRBJ2-7, with D tentatively TRBD1 (6 bases). CDR3 length equals 15 residues. V lost 5 bases, J lost 0 bases, and 14 bases lay in between. Germline loops: CDR1 MDHEN, CDR2 SYDVKM. The CDR3 DNA reads as TGTGCCAGCAGTCGACAGGTTGGGACCTCCTACGAGCAGTACTTC. It encodes CASSRQVGTSYEQYF.

J is TRBJ2-1 and V is TRBV4-1; 8 nucleotides match TRBD2. Trimming removed 4 bases from V and 7 bases from J; junction bases left unmatched: 18. Germline V gene data show CDR1 as MGHRA and CDR2 as YSYEKL. The CDR3 length is 18 residues. The CDR3 DNA reads as TGCGCCAGCAGCCGGAGGGCAGCGGGAGCTACGGCCCAGAATGAGCAGTTCTTC. Protein product: CASSRRAAGATAQNEQFF.